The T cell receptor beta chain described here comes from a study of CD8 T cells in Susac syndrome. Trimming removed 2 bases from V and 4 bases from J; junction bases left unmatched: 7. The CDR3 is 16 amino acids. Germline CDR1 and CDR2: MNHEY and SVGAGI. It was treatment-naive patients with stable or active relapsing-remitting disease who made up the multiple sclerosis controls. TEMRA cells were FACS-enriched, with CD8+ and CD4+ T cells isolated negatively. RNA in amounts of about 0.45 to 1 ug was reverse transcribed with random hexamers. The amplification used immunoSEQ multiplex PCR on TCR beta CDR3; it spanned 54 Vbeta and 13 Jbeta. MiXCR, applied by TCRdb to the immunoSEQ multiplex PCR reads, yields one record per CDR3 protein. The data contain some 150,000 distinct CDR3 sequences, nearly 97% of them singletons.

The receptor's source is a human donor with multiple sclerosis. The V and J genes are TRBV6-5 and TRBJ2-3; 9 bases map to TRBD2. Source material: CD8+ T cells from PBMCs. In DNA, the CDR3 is TGTGCCAGCAGTTACGTTATAGCGGGGGTTGCAGATACGCAGTATTTT. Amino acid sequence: CASSYVIAGVADTQYF.